This TCR beta chain derives from a study of cytomegalovirus exposure and HLA in healthy donors. Germline V gene lookup returns CDR1 SGDLS and CDR2 YYNGEE. CDR3 length equals 15 residues. J was trimmed by 4 bases and V by 6 bases; bases with no gene match: 8. Broader study findings: The TCR clusters that emerged in the first cohort tended, a later analysis found, to co-occur in the approximately 110 validation repertoires.

Comments on this clone: Its matching antigen is unknown.

The repertoire was sequenced with immunoSEQ multiplex PCR; TCRdb's copy has only in-frame clones and lacks some. Among 250,000 to 400,000 clones listed, roughly 90% were seen once. This TCR came from a woman under 40 in good health and CMV-seropositive. Sequencing was performed on PBMCs. This chain links TRBV9 with TRBJ2-7; 12 bases line up with TRBD1. This CDR3 is CASTVGTGGMYEQYF. The CDR3 nucleotides are TGTGCCAGCACAGTCGGGACAGGGGGCATGTACGAGCAGTACTTC.